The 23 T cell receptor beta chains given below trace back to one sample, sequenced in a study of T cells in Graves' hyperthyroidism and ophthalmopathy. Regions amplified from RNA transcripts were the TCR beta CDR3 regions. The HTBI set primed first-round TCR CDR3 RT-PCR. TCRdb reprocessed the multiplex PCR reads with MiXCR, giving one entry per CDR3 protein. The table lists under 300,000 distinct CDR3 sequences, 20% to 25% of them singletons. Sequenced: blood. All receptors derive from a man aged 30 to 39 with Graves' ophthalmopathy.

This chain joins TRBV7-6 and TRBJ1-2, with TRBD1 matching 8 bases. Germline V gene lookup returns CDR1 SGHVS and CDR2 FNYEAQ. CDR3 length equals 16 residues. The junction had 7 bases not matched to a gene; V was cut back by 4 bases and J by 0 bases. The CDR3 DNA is TGTGCCAGCAGCTCGGGACAGGTTCCCACTAACTATGGCTACACCTTC. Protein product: CASSSGQVPTNYGYTF. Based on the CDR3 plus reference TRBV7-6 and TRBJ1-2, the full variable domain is GAGVSQSPRYKVTKRGQDVALRCDPISGHVSLYWYRQALGQGPEFLTYFNYEAQQDKSGLPNDRFSAERPEGSISTLTIQRTEQRDSAMYRCASSSGQVPTNYGYTFGSGTRLTVV.

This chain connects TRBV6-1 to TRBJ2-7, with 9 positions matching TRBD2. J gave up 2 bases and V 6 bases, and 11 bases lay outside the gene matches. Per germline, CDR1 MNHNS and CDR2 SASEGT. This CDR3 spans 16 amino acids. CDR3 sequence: CASSRTSAPLPYEQYF. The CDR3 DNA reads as TGTGCCAGCAGCCGGACTAGCGCCCCACTTCCCTACGAGCAGTACTTC.

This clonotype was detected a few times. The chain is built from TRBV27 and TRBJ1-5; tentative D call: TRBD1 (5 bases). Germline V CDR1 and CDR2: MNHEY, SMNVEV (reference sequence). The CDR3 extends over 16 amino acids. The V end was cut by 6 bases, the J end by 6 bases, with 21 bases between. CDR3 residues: CASSRQNYRRGQPQHF. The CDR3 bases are TGTGCCAGCAGCCGACAAAACTACAGGAGAGGTCAGCCCCAGCATTTT.

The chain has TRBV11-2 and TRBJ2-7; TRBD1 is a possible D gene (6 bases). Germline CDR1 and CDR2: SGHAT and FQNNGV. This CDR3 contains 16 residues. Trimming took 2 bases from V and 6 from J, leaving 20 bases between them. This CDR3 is CASSLKSGRGSIEQYF. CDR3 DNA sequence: TGTGCCAGCAGCTTAAAATCAGGCAGGGGATCTATCGAGCAGTACTTC.

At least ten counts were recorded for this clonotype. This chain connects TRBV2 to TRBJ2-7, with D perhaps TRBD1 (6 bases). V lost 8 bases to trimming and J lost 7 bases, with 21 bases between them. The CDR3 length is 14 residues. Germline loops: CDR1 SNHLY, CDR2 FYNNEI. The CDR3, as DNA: TGTGCCAGCGTCGAACGACAGGTAGCCCTGGAGCAGTACTTC. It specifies CASVERQVALEQYF.

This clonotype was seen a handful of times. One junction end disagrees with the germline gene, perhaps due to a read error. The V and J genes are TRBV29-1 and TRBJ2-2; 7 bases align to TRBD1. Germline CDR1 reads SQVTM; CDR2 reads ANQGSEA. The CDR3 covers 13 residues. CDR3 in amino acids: CSVEGQDTGELFF. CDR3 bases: TGCAGCGTGGAAGGACAGGACACCGGGGAGCTGTTTTTT.

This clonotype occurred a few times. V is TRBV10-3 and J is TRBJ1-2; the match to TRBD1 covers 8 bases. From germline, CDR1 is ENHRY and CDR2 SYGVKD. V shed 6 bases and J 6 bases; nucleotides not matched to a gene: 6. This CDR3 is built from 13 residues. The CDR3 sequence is CAIREGQADGYTF. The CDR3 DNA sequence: TGTGCCATCAGGGAGGGACAGGCGGATGGCTACACCTTC.

The CDR3 sequence: CASSLLRDRAREQYF. In nucleotides, the CDR3 is TGTGCCAGCAGTTTATTGCGCGACAGGGCGCGGGAGCAGTACTTC. The chain is built from TRBV27 and TRBJ2-7, with 7 bases aligning to TRBD1. This CDR3 spans 15 amino acids. After removal of 1 base from V and 7 bases from J, the junction contained 10 bases not matched to a gene. Germline V gene lookup returns CDR1 MNHEY and CDR2 SMNVEV (reference sequence).

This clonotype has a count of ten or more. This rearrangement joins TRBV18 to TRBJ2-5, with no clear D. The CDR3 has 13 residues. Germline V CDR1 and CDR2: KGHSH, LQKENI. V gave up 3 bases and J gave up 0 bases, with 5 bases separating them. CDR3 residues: CASSPPYQETQYF. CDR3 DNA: TGTGCCAGCTCACCTCCGTACCAAGAGACCCAGTACTTC.

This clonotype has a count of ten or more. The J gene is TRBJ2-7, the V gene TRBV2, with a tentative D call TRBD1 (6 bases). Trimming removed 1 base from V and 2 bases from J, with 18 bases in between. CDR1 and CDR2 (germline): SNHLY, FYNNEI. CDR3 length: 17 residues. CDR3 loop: CASSEVVIQGYPYEQYF. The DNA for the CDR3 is TGTGCCAGCAGTGAAGTAGTGATACAGGGTTACCCCTACGAGCAGTACTTC.

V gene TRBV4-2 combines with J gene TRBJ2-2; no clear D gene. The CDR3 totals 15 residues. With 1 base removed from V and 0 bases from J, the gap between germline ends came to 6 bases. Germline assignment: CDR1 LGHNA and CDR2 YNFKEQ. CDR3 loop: CASSQGTTNTGELFF. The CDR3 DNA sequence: TGTGCCAGCAGCCAAGGGACGACGAACACCGGGGAGCTGTTTTTT.

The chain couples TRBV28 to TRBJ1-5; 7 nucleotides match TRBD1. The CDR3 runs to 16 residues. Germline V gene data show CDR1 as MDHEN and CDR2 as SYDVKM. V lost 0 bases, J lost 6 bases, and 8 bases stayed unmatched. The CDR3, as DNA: TGTGCCAGCAGTTTATGGGGGGCGGGGGACAGTCAGCCCCAGCATTTT. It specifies CASSLWGAGDSQPQHF.

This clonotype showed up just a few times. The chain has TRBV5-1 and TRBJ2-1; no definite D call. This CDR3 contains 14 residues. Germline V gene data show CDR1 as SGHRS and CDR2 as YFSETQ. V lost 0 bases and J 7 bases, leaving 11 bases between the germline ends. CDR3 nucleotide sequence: TGCGCCAGCAGCTTGGAAGGCCACGGGAATGAGCAGTTCTTC. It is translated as CASSLEGHGNEQFF.

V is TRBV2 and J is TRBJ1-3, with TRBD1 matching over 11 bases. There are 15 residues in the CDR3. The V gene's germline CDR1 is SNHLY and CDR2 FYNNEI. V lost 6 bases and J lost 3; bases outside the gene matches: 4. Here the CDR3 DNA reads TGTGCCAGCAGCCGGACAGGGGGCTATGGAAACACCATATATTTT. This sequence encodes CASSRTGGYGNTIYF.

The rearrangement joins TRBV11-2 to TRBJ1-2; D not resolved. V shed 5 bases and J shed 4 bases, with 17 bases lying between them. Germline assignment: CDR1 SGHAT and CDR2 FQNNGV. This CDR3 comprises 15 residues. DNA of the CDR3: TGTGCCAGCAGCCTAGGGAGGAGTATCTCCTATGGCTACACCTTC. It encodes CASSLGRSISYGYTF.

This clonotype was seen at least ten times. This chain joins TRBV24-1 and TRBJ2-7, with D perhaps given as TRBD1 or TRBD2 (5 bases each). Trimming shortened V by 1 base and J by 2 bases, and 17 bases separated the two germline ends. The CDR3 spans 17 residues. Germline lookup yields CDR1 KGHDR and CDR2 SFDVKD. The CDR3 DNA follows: TGTGCCACCAGTGATTTAGGGGTAGCGAGAAAAGCCTACGAGCAGTACTTC. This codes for CATSDLGVARKAYEQYF.

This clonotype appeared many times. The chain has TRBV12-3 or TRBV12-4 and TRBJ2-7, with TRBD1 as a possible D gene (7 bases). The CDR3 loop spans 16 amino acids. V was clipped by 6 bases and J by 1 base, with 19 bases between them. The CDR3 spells CASSTTGQGGSYEQYF. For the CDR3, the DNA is TGTGCCAGCAGCACAACTGGGCAGGGGGGATCCTACGAGCAGTACTTC.

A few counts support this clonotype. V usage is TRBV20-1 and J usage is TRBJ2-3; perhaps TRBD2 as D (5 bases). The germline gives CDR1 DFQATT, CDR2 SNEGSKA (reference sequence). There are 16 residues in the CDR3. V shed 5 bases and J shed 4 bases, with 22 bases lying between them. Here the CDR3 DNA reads TGCAGTGCTGGCGATCGGAGGTCCGATGTATCAGATACGCAGTATTTT. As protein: CSAGDRRSDVSDTQYF.

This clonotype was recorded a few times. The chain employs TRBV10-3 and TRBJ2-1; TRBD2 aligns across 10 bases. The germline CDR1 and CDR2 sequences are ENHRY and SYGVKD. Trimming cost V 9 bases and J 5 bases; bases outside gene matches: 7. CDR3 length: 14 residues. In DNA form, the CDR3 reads TGTGCCATGTCTGCTAGCGGGAGAAACAATGAGCAGTTCTTC. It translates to CAMSASGRNNEQFF.

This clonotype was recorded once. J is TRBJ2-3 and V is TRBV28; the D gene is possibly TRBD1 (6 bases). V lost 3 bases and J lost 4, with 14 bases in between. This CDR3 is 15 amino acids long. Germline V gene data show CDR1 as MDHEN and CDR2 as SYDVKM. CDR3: CASSLVQGAADTQYF. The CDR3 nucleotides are TGTGCCAGCAGTTTGGTACAGGGAGCGGCAGATACGCAGTATTTT.

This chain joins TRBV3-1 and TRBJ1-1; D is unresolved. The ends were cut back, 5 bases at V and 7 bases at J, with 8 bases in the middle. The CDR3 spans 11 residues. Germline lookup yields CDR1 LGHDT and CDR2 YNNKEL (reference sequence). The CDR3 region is CASSYRGEAFF. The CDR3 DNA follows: TGTGCCAGCAGCTATCGCGGTGAAGCTTTCTTT.

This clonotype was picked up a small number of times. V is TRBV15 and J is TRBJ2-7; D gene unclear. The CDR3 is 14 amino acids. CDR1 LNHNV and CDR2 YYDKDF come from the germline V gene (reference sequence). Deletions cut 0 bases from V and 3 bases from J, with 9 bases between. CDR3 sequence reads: CATSRDRNSYEQYF. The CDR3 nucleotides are TGTGCCACCAGCAGAGACCGAAACAGCTACGAGCAGTACTTC.

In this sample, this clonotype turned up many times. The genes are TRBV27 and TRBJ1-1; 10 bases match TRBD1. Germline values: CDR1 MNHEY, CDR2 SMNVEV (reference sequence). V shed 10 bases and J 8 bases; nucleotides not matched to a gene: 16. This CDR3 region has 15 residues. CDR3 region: CATHWGTGARKEAFF. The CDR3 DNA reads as TGTGCCACTCATTGGGGGACAGGGGCTCGGAAAGAAGCTTTCTTT.